This T cell receptor beta chain was captured by sequencing in a study of T cell repertoires in cytomegalovirus infection. This CDR3 has 16 residues. V was pared by 0 bases and J by 4 bases, with 5 bases of the junction left unmatched. The table lists this clonotype with many counts. What it recognizes is unknown. TCRdb ran MiXCR on the reads and lists one entry per CDR3 protein. The sample yields approximately 280,000 distinct CDR3 sequences, 22% seen once. The sample in question was cultured PBMCs, obtained from culture after CMV antigen stimulation. The chain has TRBV23-1 and TRBJ2-7; 11 nucleotides match TRBD1. TRBV23-1 is an ORF, with its function uncertain. This TCR derives from a human donor in good health (CMV status not recorded). Some clones in this sample may be carry-over from other donors' samples. The CDR3 coding sequence is TGCGCCAGCAGTCAATCCAGGGGGGACAGGGGGTACGAGCAGTACTTC. Translation gives CASSQSRGDRGYEQYF.